This is a list of T cell receptor beta chains from one sample in a study of shared clonotypes between healthy human individuals. The table came from immunoSEQ multiplex PCR; TCRdb's copy has only in-frame clones and leaves some out. The repertoire holds around 2.5 million clones, with 93% as singletons. The material sequenced was naive CD4+ T cells from PBMCs. The receptors here all came from a man between 18 and 35 years old in good health. Some clones in this sample may be carry-over from other donors' samples. Both conserved end residues are part of each CDR3. The order of the fields is clone size, D gene, V gene, J gene, CDR3 protein, CDR3 DNA. A D gene is named only where the DNA matches it firmly. Clone size is given for some rows only: seen once, a few or many times, or a class if the clone is expanded.

clone_size: -; d_call: TRBD1; v_call: TRBV5-8; j_call: TRBJ1-4; cdr3_aa: CASSLAGTGGEKLFF; cdr3_nt: TGTGCCAGCAGTTTGGCCGGGACAGGGGGCGAAAAACTGTTTTTT
clone_size: -; d_call: TRBD2; v_call: TRBV5-1; j_call: TRBJ2-7; cdr3_aa: CASSGAGGPGEQYF; cdr3_nt: TGCGCCAGCAGCGGAGCGGGAGGGCCGGGGGAGCAGTACTTC
clone_size: -; d_call: -; v_call: TRBV5-1; j_call: TRBJ1-2; cdr3_aa: CASSPPGVANYGYTF; cdr3_nt: TGCGCCAGCAGCCCTCCAGGGGTGGCTAACTATGGCTACACCTTC
clone_size: -; d_call: TRBD1; v_call: TRBV6-5; j_call: TRBJ1-2; cdr3_aa: CASSRQGMRLGYTF; cdr3_nt: TGTGCCAGCAGCCGACAGGGGATGAGGCTTGGCTACACCTTC
clone_size: -; d_call: TRBD1; v_call: TRBV18; j_call: TRBJ2-5; cdr3_aa: CATRQGASVTQYF; cdr3_nt: TGTGCCACCCGACAGGGTGCCAGTGTGACCCAGTACTTC
clone_size: -; d_call: -; v_call: TRBV2; j_call: TRBJ2-2; cdr3_aa: CASSGQVNAGELFF; cdr3_nt: TGTGCCAGCAGTGGCCAGGTTAACGCCGGGGAGCTGTTTTTT
clone_size: -; d_call: -; v_call: TRBV5-1; j_call: TRBJ2-7; cdr3_aa: CASSLDERHSYEQYF; cdr3_nt: TGCGCCAGCAGCTTGGATGAGCGGCACTCCTACGAGCAGTACTTC
clone_size: once; d_call: TRBD1; v_call: TRBV5-1; j_call: TRBJ1-3; cdr3_aa: CASSPGTGEGNTIYF; cdr3_nt: TGCGCCAGCAGCCCCGGGACAGGGGAAGGAAACACCATATATTTT
clone_size: -; d_call: -; v_call: TRBV4-3; j_call: TRBJ2-2; cdr3_aa: CASSRERQGTGELFF; cdr3_nt: TGCGCCAGCAGCCGGGAAAGGCAGGGGACCGGGGAGCTGTTTTTT
clone_size: -; d_call: TRBD1; v_call: TRBV10-1; j_call: TRBJ1-1; cdr3_aa: CASSEWTGTNTEAFF; cdr3_nt: TGCGCCAGCAGTGAGTGGACAGGAACAAACACTGAAGCTTTCTTT
clone_size: -; d_call: TRBD2; v_call: TRBV23-1; j_call: TRBJ2-2; cdr3_aa: CASSRGGPTSGSGGTGELFF; cdr3_nt: TGCGCCAGCAGTCGAGGGGGGCCGACTAGCGGGAGCGGTGGCACCGGGGAGCTGTTTTTT
clone_size: -; d_call: -; v_call: TRBV9; j_call: TRBJ2-7; cdr3_aa: CASSGKLLVSYEQYF; cdr3_nt: TGTGCCAGCAGCGGAAAGCTACTAGTTTCCTACGAGCAGTACTTC
clone_size: -; d_call: -; v_call: TRBV5-1; j_call: TRBJ1-4; cdr3_aa: CASRPDMVRREKLFF; cdr3_nt: TGCGCCAGCAGGCCAGACATGGTGCGGCGGGAAAAACTGTTTTTT
clone_size: -; d_call: TRBD1; v_call: TRBV23-1; j_call: TRBJ1-5; cdr3_aa: CASSQDTQGDSNQPQHF; cdr3_nt: TGCGCCAGCAGTCAAGACACACAGGGGGATAGCAATCAGCCCCAGCATTTT
clone_size: -; d_call: -; v_call: TRBV7-6; j_call: TRBJ2-1; cdr3_aa: CASSLVRDKEEQFF; cdr3_nt: TGTGCCAGCAGCTTAGTGCGGGACAAGGAGGAGCAGTTCTTC
clone_size: -; d_call: -; v_call: TRBV2; j_call: TRBJ2-3; cdr3_aa: CASIRQTTDTQYF; cdr3_nt: TGTGCCAGCATTCGGCAGACCACAGATACGCAGTATTTT
clone_size: -; d_call: -; v_call: TRBV11-2; j_call: TRBJ2-2; cdr3_aa: CASSLGAGELFF; cdr3_nt: TGTGCCAGCAGCTTAGGCGCCGGGGAGCTGTTTTTT
clone_size: once; d_call: TRBD1; v_call: TRBV18; j_call: TRBJ2-7; cdr3_aa: CASSSTQGTGNEQYF; cdr3_nt: TGTGCCAGTTCCAGCACACAGGGGACCGGAAACGAGCAGTACTTC
clone_size: few; d_call: -; v_call: TRBV6-5; j_call: TRBJ2-3; cdr3_aa: CASTQGGTQYF; cdr3_nt: TGTGCCAGCACGCAGGGGGGTACGCAGTATTTT
clone_size: -; d_call: -; v_call: TRBV7-7; j_call: TRBJ1-2; cdr3_aa: CASSPTGFALPTFGYTF; cdr3_nt: TGTGCCAGCAGCCCCACAGGGTTCGCGCTTCCGACCTTTGGCTACACCTTC
clone_size: -; d_call: TRBD2; v_call: TRBV23-1; j_call: TRBJ2-1; cdr3_aa: CASSQSLGGPSGSVYEQFF; cdr3_nt: TGCGCCAGCAGTCAATCGTTAGGCGGACCTAGCGGGAGTGTATATGAGCAGTTCTTC
clone_size: -; d_call: -; v_call: TRBV27; j_call: TRBJ2-7; cdr3_aa: CASSLGPPYEQYF; cdr3_nt: TGTGCCAGCAGTTTAGGTCCCCCCTACGAGCAGTACTTC
clone_size: -; d_call: -; v_call: TRBV5-1; j_call: TRBJ1-4; cdr3_aa: CASSLRTDATNEKLFF; cdr3_nt: TGCGCCAGCAGCCTCAGGACGGATGCAACTAATGAAAAACTGTTTTTT
clone_size: -; d_call: -; v_call: TRBV5-4; j_call: TRBJ2-1; cdr3_aa: CASSLEFSSYNEQFF; cdr3_nt: TGTGCCAGCAGCTTGGAGTTCAGCTCCTACAATGAGCAGTTCTTC
clone_size: -; d_call: -; v_call: TRBV11-2; j_call: TRBJ2-7; cdr3_aa: CASSLTSQGFSYEQYF; cdr3_nt: TGTGCCAGCAGCTTAACGTCGCAGGGGTTCTCCTACGAGCAGTACTTC
clone_size: -; d_call: -; v_call: TRBV2; j_call: TRBJ2-3; cdr3_aa: CASGRDTQYF; cdr3_nt: TGTGCCAGCGGGAGGGATACGCAGTATTTT
clone_size: -; d_call: TRBD1; v_call: TRBV9; j_call: TRBJ1-4; cdr3_aa: CASSLSGTGNEKLFF; cdr3_nt: TGTGCCAGCAGCCTCTCCGGGACAGGGAATGAAAAACTGTTTTTT
clone_size: few; d_call: -; v_call: TRBV6-5; j_call: TRBJ2-1; cdr3_aa: CASSSNNEQFF; cdr3_nt: TGTGCCAGCAGTTCAAACAATGAGCAGTTCTTC
clone_size: -; d_call: -; v_call: TRBV28; j_call: TRBJ1-2; cdr3_aa: CASSTGGSFYGYTF; cdr3_nt: TGTGCCAGCAGTACAGGCGGATCCTTTTATGGCTACACCTTC
clone_size: -; d_call: -; v_call: TRBV5-1; j_call: TRBJ2-7; cdr3_aa: CASSRDGQLYEQYF; cdr3_nt: TGCGCCAGCAGCCGCGATGGACAGCTCTACGAGCAGTACTTC
clone_size: -; d_call: TRBD1; v_call: TRBV7-2; j_call: TRBJ2-3; cdr3_aa: CASSLAGTVTDTQYF; cdr3_nt: TGTGCCAGCAGTTTAGCCGGGACAGTTACAGATACGCAGTATTTT
clone_size: -; d_call: -; v_call: TRBV28; j_call: TRBJ2-1; cdr3_aa: CASSLKGYNEQFF; cdr3_nt: TGTGCCAGCAGTTTAAAGGGCTACAATGAGCAGTTCTTC
clone_size: -; d_call: -; v_call: TRBV27; j_call: TRBJ2-7; cdr3_aa: CASSSLSYEQYF; cdr3_nt: TGTGCCAGCAGTTCCTTGTCCTACGAGCAGTACTTC
clone_size: -; d_call: -; v_call: TRBV5-4; j_call: TRBJ1-2; cdr3_aa: CASSLAGGGNYGYTF; cdr3_nt: TGTGCCAGCAGCTTGGCTGGGGGGGGCAACTATGGCTACACCTTC
clone_size: -; d_call: -; v_call: TRBV5-4; j_call: TRBJ1-5; cdr3_aa: CASSLDGYQPQHF; cdr3_nt: TGTGCCAGCAGCTTGGACGGTTATCAGCCCCAGCATTTT
clone_size: -; d_call: TRBD2; v_call: TRBV28; j_call: TRBJ2-1; cdr3_aa: CASSPEIAGRVNEQFF; cdr3_nt: TGTGCCAGCAGTCCAGAGATAGCGGGTAGGGTTAATGAGCAGTTCTTC
clone_size: -; d_call: -; v_call: TRBV5-1; j_call: TRBJ2-7; cdr3_aa: CASSLGTGVLEQYF; cdr3_nt: TGCGCCAGCAGCTTGGGGACGGGGGTCTTAGAGCAGTACTTC
clone_size: -; d_call: -; v_call: TRBV19; j_call: TRBJ2-7; cdr3_aa: CASRDQRGSYEQYF; cdr3_nt: TGTGCCAGTAGGGATCAGCGCGGCTCCTACGAGCAGTACTTC
clone_size: -; d_call: -; v_call: TRBV5-4; j_call: TRBJ2-3; cdr3_aa: CASSAQGAIDTQYF; cdr3_nt: TGTGCCAGCAGCGCTCAGGGCGCCATCGATACGCAGTATTTT
clone_size: -; d_call: -; v_call: TRBV4-1; j_call: TRBJ1-5; cdr3_aa: CASSQPGRYQPQHF; cdr3_nt: TGCGCCAGCAGCCAACCGGGACGGTATCAGCCCCAGCATTTT
clone_size: -; d_call: -; v_call: TRBV5-4; j_call: TRBJ1-1; cdr3_aa: CASSLYWGEAFF; cdr3_nt: TGTGCCAGCAGCTTGTATTGGGGAGAAGCTTTCTTT
clone_size: once; d_call: TRBD1; v_call: TRBV10-1; j_call: TRBJ2-3; cdr3_aa: CASSEGYRGHSTDTQYF; cdr3_nt: TGCGCCAGCAGTGAGGGATACAGGGGGCACAGCACAGATACGCAGTATTTT
clone_size: -; d_call: TRBD1; v_call: TRBV28; j_call: TRBJ1-5; cdr3_aa: CASSLGLMTGPNQPQHF; cdr3_nt: TGTGCCAGCAGTTTAGGGTTAATGACAGGGCCCAATCAGCCCCAGCATTTT
clone_size: once; d_call: TRBD1; v_call: TRBV11-3; j_call: TRBJ2-2; cdr3_aa: CASSPGQGDTGELFF; cdr3_nt: TGTGCCAGCAGTCCGGGACAGGGGGACACCGGGGAGCTGTTTTTT
clone_size: once; d_call: TRBD1; v_call: TRBV28; j_call: TRBJ1-4; cdr3_aa: CASSSRLGGNEKLFF; cdr3_nt: TGTGCCAGCAGTTCTCGGTTAGGGGGCAATGAAAAACTGTTTTTT
clone_size: few; d_call: -; v_call: TRBV9; j_call: TRBJ1-3; cdr3_aa: CASSVQTTRSGNTIYF; cdr3_nt: TGTGCCAGCAGCGTACAGACCACGCGCTCTGGAAACACCATATATTTT
clone_size: -; d_call: TRBD2; v_call: TRBV5-1; j_call: TRBJ2-2; cdr3_aa: CASSLGGTSNTGELFF; cdr3_nt: TGCGCCAGCAGCTTGGGAGGGACTAGCAACACCGGGGAGCTGTTTTTT
clone_size: -; d_call: -; v_call: TRBV5-1; j_call: TRBJ2-1; cdr3_aa: CASSLTGDGSYNEQFF; cdr3_nt: TGCGCCAGCAGCTTGACGGGGGACGGGAGCTACAATGAGCAGTTCTTC
clone_size: -; d_call: -; v_call: TRBV29-1; j_call: TRBJ2-3; cdr3_aa: CSTRERLSTDTQYF; cdr3_nt: TGCAGTACGAGAGAGCGACTTAGCACAGATACGCAGTATTTT
clone_size: once; d_call: -; v_call: TRBV4-1; j_call: TRBJ1-6; cdr3_aa: CASSQLSTGPNNSPLHF; cdr3_nt: TGCGCCAGCAGCCAATTGTCTACAGGCCCTAATAATTCACCCCTCCACTTT
clone_size: -; d_call: -; v_call: TRBV29-1; j_call: TRBJ2-1; cdr3_aa: CSVASRNEQFF; cdr3_nt: TGCAGCGTTGCTTCCCGCAATGAGCAGTTCTTC
clone_size: -; d_call: -; v_call: TRBV5-6; j_call: TRBJ1-2; cdr3_aa: CASSLASRRYGYTF; cdr3_nt: TGTGCCAGCAGCTTGGCCTCCAGGCGCTATGGCTACACCTTC
clone_size: once; d_call: TRBD2; v_call: TRBV7-6; j_call: TRBJ2-5; cdr3_aa: CASSLVVRLAAGRETQYF; cdr3_nt: TGTGCCAGCAGCTTAGTCGTTCGGCTAGCGGCCGGGAGGGAGACCCAGTACTTC
clone_size: -; d_call: -; v_call: TRBV28; j_call: TRBJ2-7; cdr3_aa: CASSGDRYEQYF; cdr3_nt: TGTGCCAGCAGTGGAGATCGATACGAGCAGTACTTC
clone_size: -; d_call: -; v_call: TRBV5-1; j_call: TRBJ1-2; cdr3_aa: CASSLEGYAYTF; cdr3_nt: TGCGCCAGCAGCTTGGAGGGGTATGCCTACACCTTC
clone_size: -; d_call: -; v_call: TRBV28; j_call: TRBJ1-1; cdr3_aa: CASSLRGGTEAFF; cdr3_nt: TGTGCCAGCAGTCTCAGGGGAGGTACTGAAGCTTTCTTT
clone_size: -; d_call: -; v_call: TRBV5-1; j_call: TRBJ2-2; cdr3_aa: CASSLDVDPNTGELFF; cdr3_nt: TGCGCCAGCAGCTTGGATGTGGACCCGAACACCGGGGAGCTGTTTTTT
clone_size: -; d_call: TRBD1; v_call: TRBV27; j_call: TRBJ2-7; cdr3_aa: CASSLRSLGQGKGKSSYEQYF; cdr3_nt: TGTGCCAGCAGTTTAAGGAGTTTAGGACAGGGGAAGGGTAAGTCGTCCTACGAGCAGTACTTC
clone_size: -; d_call: TRBD1; v_call: TRBV5-6; j_call: TRBJ2-7; cdr3_aa: CASSSDRGEQYF; cdr3_nt: TGTGCCAGCAGCTCGGACAGGGGAGAGCAGTACTTC
clone_size: -; d_call: -; v_call: TRBV7-8; j_call: TRBJ2-6; cdr3_aa: CASSFSTGTGANVLTF; cdr3_nt: TGTGCCAGCAGCTTCTCAACAGGGACCGGGGCCAACGTCCTGACTTTC